This T cell receptor (beta chain) was identified in a study of T cells in Graves' hyperthyroidism and ophthalmopathy. Study-level results: A median around six months before onset, the model predicted ophthalmopathy.

Any patient presenting with uncontrolled infection, other autoimmune disease, pregnancy or lactation was left out. Clinicians diagnosed patients from clinical symptoms, serum thyroxine and TRAb, thyroid ultrasound and orbital computed tomography. CDR3 size: 14 residues. V gave up 6 bases and J gave up 0 bases, with 11 bases separating them. The germline V gene encodes CDR1 ENHRY and CDR2 SYGVKD. RNA transcripts gave rise to amplified TCR beta CDR3 regions. HTBI primers were employed in a first-round RT-PCR of the TCR CDR3. From the multiplex PCR reads, TCRdb called clonotypes with MiXCR, one entry per CDR3 protein. In the table there are roughly 420,000 distinct CDR3 sequences, 15% to 19% of which are singletons. This clonotype came up a few times. Its antigen is currently unknown.

Sequencing used blood. The chain uses TRBV10-3 and TRBJ2-5, with D tentatively TRBD1 (5 bases). This sequence was found in a woman aged 18 to 35 with Graves' hyperthyroidism. CDR3 bases: TGTGCCATCAGACAGGCCCAGTACCAAGAGACCCAGTACTTC. Its protein is CAIRQAQYQETQYF.